Listed here are 26 T cell receptor beta chains from one sample, sequenced in a study of T cell responses to AZD1222 COVID-19 vaccine. The protocol was immunoSEQ multiplex PCR, while the TCRdb copy is restricted to in-frame clones and leaves out a portion. This table holds about 60,000 clones, about 90% found once. The input for sequencing was peripheral blood, taken 28 days after the second dose of the MenACWY control vaccine. Receptor source: an adult who received the MenACWY meningococcal vaccine as a control.

This sequence joins TRBV6-5 and TRBJ1-2; TRBD1 matches at 7 bases. The V gene end was trimmed by 0 bases and the J gene end by 5 bases; junction bases not matched to a gene: 6. The germline V gene has CDR1 MNHEY and CDR2 SVGAGI. This CDR3 is built from 15 residues. CDR3 loop: CASSYSRGGDYGYTF. The DNA for the CDR3 is TGTGCCAGCAGTTACTCGAGAGGGGGCGATTATGGCTACACCTTC.

V and J are TRBV2 and TRBJ2-2, with TRBD1 identical over 9 bases. Germline CDR1 is SNHLY and CDR2 is FYNNEI. The CDR3 sequence is 14 residues long. V shed 5 bases, J shed 6 bases, and the junction held 4 bases outside the gene matches. The CDR3 region is CASSPGTGPGELFF. CDR3 bases: TGTGCCAGCAGTCCCGGGACAGGGCCCGGGGAGCTGTTTTTT.

The chain has TRBV28 and TRBJ2-7; D tentatively reads TRBD1 or TRBD2 (5 bases each). The V end lost 6 bases, the J end lost 4 bases, and 16 bases lay between the germline ends. This CDR3 has 14 amino acids. The germline V gene encodes CDR1 MDHEN and CDR2 SYDVKM. This CDR3 reads CASRPGRRPYEQYF. In DNA form, the CDR3 reads TGTGCCAGCAGGCCGGGACGCCGGCCGTACGAGCAGTACTTC.

The chain has TRBV2 and TRBJ1-5; D unclear. With 6 bases removed from V and 5 bases from J, the gap between germline ends came to 20 bases. Germline CDR1 and CDR2: SNHLY and FYNNEI. The CDR3 runs 16 residues. CDR3 in amino acids: CASSFGSVRRDQPQHF. For the CDR3, the DNA is TGTGCCAGCAGCTTCGGGTCGGTGAGGAGGGATCAGCCCCAGCATTTT. Combining the CDR3 with reference TRBV2 and TRBJ1-5 gives the whole variable domain EPEVTQTPSHQVTQMGQEVILRCVPISNHLYFYWYRQILGQKVEFLVSFYNNEISEKSEIFDDQFSVERPDGSNFTLKIRSTKLEDSAMYFCASSFGSVRRDQPQHFGDGTRLSIL.

V is TRBV27 and J is TRBJ1-2; no reliable D call. The V and J ends lost 6 bases and 4 bases respectively, with 12 bases between them. This CDR3 spans 13 amino acids. CDR1 is MNHEY and CDR2 is SMNVEV in the germline V gene (reference sequence). The CDR3 here is CASSPGIPYGYTF. In DNA, the CDR3 is TGTGCCAGCAGCCCTGGAATCCCCTATGGCTACACCTTC.

The chain combines TRBV12-2 with TRBJ2-7. TRBV12-2 has pseudogene status. There are 17 residues in the CDR3. CDR3 amino acids: CASRLSCGRTPGYEQYF. DNA for the CDR3: TGTGCAAGTCGCTTGAGCTGCGGGCGGACACCGGGTTACGAGCAGTACTTC.

The chain couples TRBV6-5 to TRBJ1-2; 9 nucleotides align to TRBD1. Germline CDR1 and CDR2: MNHEY and SVGAGI. The length of the CDR3 is 14 residues. V shed 1 base and J 4 bases; nucleotides not matched to a gene: 1. The CDR3 nucleotides are TGTGCCAGCAGTTACTTGGGACAGGGCTATGGCTACACCTTC. Translated, it gives CASSYLGQGYGYTF.

Here the CDR3 reads CSVEVGRPEAFF. The CDR3 DNA sequence: TGCAGCGTTGAAGTGGGACGCCCTGAAGCTTTCTTT. This rearrangement joins TRBV29-1 to TRBJ1-1; perhaps TRBD1 as D (5 bases). The germline V gene has CDR1 SQVTM and CDR2 ANQGSEA. Trimming pared 1 base from V and 6 bases from J, leaving 9 bases between. The length of the CDR3 is 12 residues. The full variable domain, rest sourced from reference TRBV29-1 and TRBJ1-1, is SAVISQKPSRDICQRGTSLTIQCQVDSQVTMMFWYRQQPGQSLTLIATANQGSEATYESGFVIDKFPISRPNLTFSTLTVSNMSPEDSSIYLCSVEVGRPEAFFGQGTRLTVV.

The chain is built from TRBV3-1 (or the pseudogene TRBV3-2) and TRBJ2-1, with a tentative D call TRBD2 (5 bases). The CDR3 consists of 14 residues. In germline, CDR1 is LGHDT, CDR2 YNNKEL (reference sequence). V lost 1 base and J lost 7, with 11 bases in between. CDR3 nucleotides: TGTGCCAGCAGCCAAGCATTGCGGGCAAATGAGCAGTTCTTC. Translated: CASSQALRANEQFF.

V usage is TRBV7-9 and J usage is TRBJ2-1; D ambiguous. The CDR3 length is 11 residues. Deletions cut 7 bases from V and 8 bases from J, with 9 bases between. Germline CDR1 is SEHNR and CDR2 is FQNEAQ (reference sequence). The CDR3 bases are TGTGCCAGCACCACTCTGGATGAGCAGTTCTTC. Residues: CASTTLDEQFF.

The chain links TRBV5-8 to TRBJ2-7, with D perhaps TRBD1 or TRBD2 (6 bases each). The CDR3 is 15 residues long. Germline V gives CDR1 SGHTS, CDR2 YDEGEE. Trimming took 2 bases from V and 1 from J, leaving 13 bases between them. The CDR3 protein is CASSLRGRGSYEQYF. As DNA, the CDR3 is TGTGCCAGCAGCTTACGGGGGCGCGGGTCCTACGAGCAGTACTTC. The whole variable domain, remainder taken from reference TRBV5-8 and TRBJ2-7, is EAGVTQSPTHLIKTRGQQATLRCSPISGHTSVYWYQQALGLGLQFLLWYDEGEERNRGNFPPRFSGRQFPNYSSELNVNALELEDSALYLCASSLRGRGSYEQYFGPGTRLTVT.

The gene calls are TRBV20-1 and TRBJ1-5; D is undetermined. The CDR3 loop spans 15 amino acids. In germline, CDR1 is DFQATT, CDR2 SNEGSKA (reference sequence). V was shortened by 3 bases and J by 7 bases, with 19 bases between the two germline ends. The chain's CDR3 is CSASGPGKVGQPQHF. DNA of the CDR3: TGCAGTGCTAGTGGACCGGGAAAGGTTGGGCAGCCCCAGCATTTT.

This clone was observed a single time. This chain uses TRBV5-6 with TRBJ2-5; no definite D call. Germline V gene data show CDR1 as SGHDT and CDR2 as YYEEEE. The CDR3 is made up of 12 amino acids. Trimming stripped 0 bases from V and 2 bases from J, with 2 bases between. CDR3 sequence reads: CASSLVQETQYF. CDR3 DNA: TGTGCCAGCAGCTTGGTTCAAGAGACCCAGTACTTC.

The chain joins TRBV5-1 to TRBJ1-4; 8 bases match TRBD1. The CDR3 sequence is 17 residues long. The germline gives CDR1 SGHRS, CDR2 YFSETQ. V gave up 0 bases and J gave up 5 bases; unmatched junction bases: 9. For the CDR3, the DNA is TGCGCCAGCAGCTTGGAGGCAGGGGGCTCGGGGAATGAAAAACTGTTTTTT. This sequence encodes CASSLEAGGSGNEKLFF. Full variable domain (remainder filled in from reference TRBV5-1 and TRBJ1-4): KAGVTQTPRYLIKTRGQQVTLSCSPISGHRSVSWYQQTPGQGLQFLFEYFSETQRNKGNFPGRFSGRQFSNSRSEMNVSTLELGDSALYLCASSLEAGGSGNEKLFFGSGTQLSVL.

The gene calls are TRBV4-3 and TRBJ2-1; maybe TRBD1 (5 bases). The germline CDR1 and CDR2 sequences are LGHNA and YSLEER. V was trimmed by 1 base and J by 8 bases, leaving 9 bases between them. The CDR3 loop spans 13 amino acids. The CDR3 spells CASSQAGFDEQFF. DNA of the CDR3: TGCGCCAGCAGCCAAGCAGGGTTCGATGAGCAGTTCTTC.

The J gene is TRBJ2-1, the V gene TRBV13; TRBD1 matches at 8 bases. The germline CDR1 and CDR2 sequences are PRHDT and FYEKMQ (reference sequence). J gave up 1 base and V 7 bases, and 3 bases lay outside the gene matches. CDR3 length equals 14 residues. CDR3 DNA sequence: TGTGCCAGCACGAGGGACAGGTCCTACAATGAGCAGTTCTTC. It is translated as CASTRDRSYNEQFF. The whole variable domain, filled in from reference TRBV13 and TRBJ2-1, reads AAGVIQSPRHLIKEKRETATLKCYPIPRHDTVYWYQQGPGQDPQFLISFYEKMQSDKGSIPDRFSAQQFSDYHSELNMSSLELGDSALYFCASTRDRSYNEQFFGPGTRLTVL.

V and J are TRBV7-2 and TRBJ1-1, with no clear D. Germline V gene data show CDR1 as SGHTA and CDR2 as FQGNSA. The V and J ends lost 4 bases and 1 base respectively, with 7 bases between them. The CDR3 contains 13 residues. CDR3 DNA sequence: TGTGCCAGCAGCTCGTACACGAACACTGAAGCTTTCTTT. This sequence encodes CASSSYTNTEAFF.

The chain combines TRBV5-6 with TRBJ1-2, with no clear D. Germline-derived CDR1 and CDR2 are SGHDT and YYEEEE. The CDR3 is 13 residues long. Trimming took off 2 bases at V and 5 bases at J, with 10 bases between the two ends. Here the CDR3 DNA reads TGTGCCAGCAGCTTACGGGGAGAATATGGCTACACCTTC. This translates into CASSLRGEYGYTF.

The CDR3 nucleotides read TGTGCCAGCAGTTACCTCGGGACAGGGCTTCACGAGCAGTACTTC. Translation gives CASSYLGTGLHEQYF. This rearrangement joins TRBV6-6 to TRBJ2-7; 9 bases line up with TRBD1. The ends lost 2 bases at V and 5 bases at J; junction bases unmatched: 7. The CDR3 runs 15 residues. Germline V gene sequence: CDR1 MNHNY, CDR2 SVGAGI (reference sequence).

The table lists this clone with a count of one. V and J are TRBV7-9 and TRBJ2-7, with a possible D match to TRBD1 (5 bases). The CDR3 covers 14 residues. V lost 10 bases and J 2 bases, leaving 18 bases between the germline ends. Germline CDR1 is SEHNR and CDR2 is FQNEAQ (reference sequence). CDR3 protein: CAITWDTQAYEQYF. The DNA of the CDR3 is TGTGCCATCACGTGGGATACACAGGCCTACGAGCAGTACTTC. Full variable domain (missing parts from reference TRBV7-9 and TRBJ2-7): DTGVSQNPRHKITKRGQNVTFRCDPISEHNRLYWYRQTLGQGPEFLTYFQNEAQLEKSRLLSDRFSAERPKGSFSTLEIQRTEQGDSAMYLCAITWDTQAYEQYFGPGTRLTVT.

This clone has a handful of counts. This chain uses TRBV7-9 with TRBJ2-7, with D uncertain. CDR3 length: 13 residues. CDR1 is SEHNR and CDR2 is FQNEAQ in the germline V gene (reference sequence). Trimming cost V 3 bases and J 2 bases, with 8 bases left between them. Here the CDR3 reads CASSFGPTYEQYF. CDR3 bases: TGTGCCAGCAGCTTCGGGCCCACCTACGAGCAGTACTTC. Combining the CDR3 with reference TRBV7-9 and TRBJ2-7 gives the whole variable domain DTGVSQNPRHKITKRGQNVTFRCDPISEHNRLYWYRQTLGQGPEFLTYFQNEAQLEKSRLLSDRFSAERPKGSFSTLEIQRTEQGDSAMYLCASSFGPTYEQYFGPGTRLTVT.

V is TRBV3-1 (or the pseudogene TRBV3-2) and J is TRBJ2-1; 8 bases match TRBD2. From germline, CDR1 is LGHDT and CDR2 YNNKEL (reference sequence). Germline trimming cut 1 base from V and 3 bases from J; bases unmatched to any gene: 2. CDR3 length: 15 amino acids. The CDR3, as DNA: TGTGCCAGCAGCCAAGCGAGCGGGAGCTACAATGAGCAGTTCTTC. Translated: CASSQASGSYNEQFF.

This clone has a single count. This CDR3 is also generated by other DNA sequences in the sample. The gene calls are TRBV5-1 and TRBJ2-1; 8 nucleotides line up with TRBD2. The length of the CDR3 is 15 residues. The germline CDR1 and CDR2 sequences are SGHRS and YFSETQ. Trimming took 3 bases from V and 0 from J; bases not matched to a gene: 2. The CDR3 loop is CASSSAGGSYNEQFF. CDR3 sequence (DNA): TGCGCCAGCAGCTCCGCGGGAGGCTCCTACAATGAGCAGTTCTTC.

In DNA, the CDR3 is TGTGCCAGCAGCTTAGAGGCACCCAGCTATGGCTACACCTTC. Translation gives CASSLEAPSYGYTF. V is TRBV11-2 and J is TRBJ1-2; D is unresolved. The CDR3 spans 14 residues. Germline V gene sequence: CDR1 SGHAT, CDR2 FQNNGV. V dropped 0 bases and J dropped 4 bases, with 9 bases sitting between them.

This clone occurred once. The chain recombines TRBV2 with TRBJ2-7; 8 bases fit TRBD1. In germline, CDR1 is SNHLY, CDR2 FYNNEI. The CDR3 runs 13 residues. Unmatched junction bases numbered 4, after V lost 4 bases and J lost 5 bases. This CDR3 is CASSGDRTDEQYF. The CDR3 region has the DNA TGTGCCAGCAGTGGGGACAGGACGGACGAGCAGTACTTC.

The chain recombines TRBV19 with TRBJ2-7; TRBD1 matches 9 bases. J lost 4 bases, V lost 10 bases, and 8 bases had no gene match. Germline V gives CDR1 LNHDA, CDR2 SQIVND (reference sequence). The CDR3 has 13 residues. The chain's CDR3 is CATEMGQGYEQYF. As DNA, the CDR3 is TGTGCCACAGAAATGGGACAGGGTTACGAGCAGTACTTC. Full variable domain (outside the CDR3, taken from reference TRBV19 and TRBJ2-7): DGGITQSPKYLFRKEGQNVTLSCEQNLNHDAMYWYRQDPGQGLRLIYYSQIVNDFQKGDIAEGYSVSREKKESFPLTVTSAQKNPTAFYLCATEMGQGYEQYFGPGTRLTVT.